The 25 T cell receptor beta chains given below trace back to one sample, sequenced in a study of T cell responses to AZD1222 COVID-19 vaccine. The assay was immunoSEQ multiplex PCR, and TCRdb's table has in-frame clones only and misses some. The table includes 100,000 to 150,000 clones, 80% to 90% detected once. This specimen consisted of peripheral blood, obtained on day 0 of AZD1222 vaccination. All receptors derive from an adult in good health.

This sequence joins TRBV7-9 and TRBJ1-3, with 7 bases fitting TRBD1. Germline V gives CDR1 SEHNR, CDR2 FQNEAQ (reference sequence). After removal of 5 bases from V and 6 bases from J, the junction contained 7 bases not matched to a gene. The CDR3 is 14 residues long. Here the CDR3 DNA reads TGTGCCAGCAGCGGGACAGTCTCCCCAAACACCATATATTTT. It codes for CASSGTVSPNTIYF. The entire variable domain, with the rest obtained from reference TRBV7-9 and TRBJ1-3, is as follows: DTGVSQNPRHKITKRGQNVTFRCDPISEHNRLYWYRQTLGQGPEFLTYFQNEAQLEKSRLLSDRFSAERPKGSFSTLEIQRTEQGDSAMYLCASSGTVSPNTIYFGEGSWLTVV.

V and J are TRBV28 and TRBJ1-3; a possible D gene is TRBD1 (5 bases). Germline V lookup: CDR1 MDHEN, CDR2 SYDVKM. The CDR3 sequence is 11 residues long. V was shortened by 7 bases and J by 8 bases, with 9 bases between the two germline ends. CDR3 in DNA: TGTGCCAGCAAGGGGCCTTACACCATATATTTT. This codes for CASKGPYTIYF. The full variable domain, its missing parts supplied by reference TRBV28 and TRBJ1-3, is DVKVTQSSRYLVKRTGEKVFLECVQDMDHENMFWYRQDPGLGLRLIYFSYDVKMKEKGDIPEGYSVSREKKERFSLILESASTNQTSMYLCASKGPYTIYFGEGSWLTVV.

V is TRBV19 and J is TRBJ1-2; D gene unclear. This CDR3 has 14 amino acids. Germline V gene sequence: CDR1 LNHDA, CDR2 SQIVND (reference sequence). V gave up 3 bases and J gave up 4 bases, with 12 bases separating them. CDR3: CASSIGVDIYGYTF. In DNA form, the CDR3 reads TGTGCCAGTAGTATCGGCGTTGACATCTATGGCTACACCTTC. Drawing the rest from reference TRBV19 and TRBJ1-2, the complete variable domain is DGGITQSPKYLFRKEGQNVTLSCEQNLNHDAMYWYRQDPGQGLRLIYYSQIVNDFQKGDIAEGYSVSREKKESFPLTVTSAQKNPTAFYLCASSIGVDIYGYTFGSGTRLTVV.

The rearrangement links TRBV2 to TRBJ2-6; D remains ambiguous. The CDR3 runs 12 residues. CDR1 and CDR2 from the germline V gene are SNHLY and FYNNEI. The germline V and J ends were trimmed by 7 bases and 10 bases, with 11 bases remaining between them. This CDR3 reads CASKPWENVLTF. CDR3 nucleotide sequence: TGTGCCAGCAAGCCCTGGGAAAACGTCCTGACTTTC.

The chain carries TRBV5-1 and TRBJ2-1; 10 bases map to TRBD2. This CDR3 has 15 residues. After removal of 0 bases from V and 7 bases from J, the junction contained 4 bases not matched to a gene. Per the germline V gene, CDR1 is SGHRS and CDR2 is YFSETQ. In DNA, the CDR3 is TGCGCCAGCAGCTTGGTGGGACTAGCGTCGAATGAGCAGTTCTTC. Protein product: CASSLVGLASNEQFF.

CDR3 nucleotides: TGTGCCAGCAGCTTACAGGGCCTGCCAATGGGCGGGGAGCTGTTTTTT. This translates into CASSLQGLPMGGELFF. The V and J genes are TRBV7-9 and TRBJ2-2, with a weak D call TRBD1 (5 bases). The CDR3 sequence is 16 residues long. Per germline, CDR1 SEHNR and CDR2 FQNEAQ (reference sequence). The V gene lost 2 bases and the J gene lost 7 bases, with 17 bases spanning the gap.

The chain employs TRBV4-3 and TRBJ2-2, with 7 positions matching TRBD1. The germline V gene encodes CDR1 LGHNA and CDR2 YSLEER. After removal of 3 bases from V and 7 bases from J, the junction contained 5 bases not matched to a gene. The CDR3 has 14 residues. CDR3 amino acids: CASSHSQGHGELFF. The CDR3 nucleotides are TGCGCCAGCAGCCATTCACAGGGGCACGGGGAGCTGTTTTTT.

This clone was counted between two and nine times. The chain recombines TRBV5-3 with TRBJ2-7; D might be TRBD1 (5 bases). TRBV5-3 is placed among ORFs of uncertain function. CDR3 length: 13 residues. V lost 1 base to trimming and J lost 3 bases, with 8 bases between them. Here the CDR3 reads CARSLSRDYEQYF. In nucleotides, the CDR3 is TGTGCCAGAAGCTTGAGCAGGGACTACGAGCAGTACTTC.

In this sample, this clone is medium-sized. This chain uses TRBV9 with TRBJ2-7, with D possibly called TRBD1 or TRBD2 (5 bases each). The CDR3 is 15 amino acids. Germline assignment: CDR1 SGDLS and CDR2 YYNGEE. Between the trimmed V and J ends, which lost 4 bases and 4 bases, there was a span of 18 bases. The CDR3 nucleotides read TGTGCCAGCAGCCCCATCGGGACGGACTCTTACGAGCAGTACTTC. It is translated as CASSPIGTDSYEQYF.

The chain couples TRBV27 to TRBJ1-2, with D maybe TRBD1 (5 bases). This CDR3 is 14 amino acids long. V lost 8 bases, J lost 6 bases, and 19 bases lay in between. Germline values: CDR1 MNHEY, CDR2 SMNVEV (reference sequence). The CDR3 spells CASGRNWRDDGYTF. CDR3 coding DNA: TGTGCCAGCGGCCGTAATTGGAGGGACGATGGCTACACCTTC.

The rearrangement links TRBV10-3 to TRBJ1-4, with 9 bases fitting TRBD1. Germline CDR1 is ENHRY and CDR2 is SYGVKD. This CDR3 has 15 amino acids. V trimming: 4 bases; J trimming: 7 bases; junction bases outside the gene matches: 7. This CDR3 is CAISGDRESREKLFF. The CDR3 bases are TGTGCCATCAGTGGGGACAGGGAATCTCGTGAAAAACTGTTTTTT.

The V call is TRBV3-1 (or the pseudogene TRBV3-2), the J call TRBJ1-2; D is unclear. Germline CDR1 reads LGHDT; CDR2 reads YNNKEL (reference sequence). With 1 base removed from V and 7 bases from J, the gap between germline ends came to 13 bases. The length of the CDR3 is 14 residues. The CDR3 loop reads CASSQGRKAGGYTF. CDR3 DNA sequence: TGTGCCAGCAGCCAAGGACGGAAGGCGGGTGGCTACACCTTC.

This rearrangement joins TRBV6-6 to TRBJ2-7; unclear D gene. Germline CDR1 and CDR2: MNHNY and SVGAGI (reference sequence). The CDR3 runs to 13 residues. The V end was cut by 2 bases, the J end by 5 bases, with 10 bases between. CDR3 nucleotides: TGTGCCAGCAGTTACCATGTCCGGGACGAGCAGTACTTC. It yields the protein CASSYHVRDEQYF.

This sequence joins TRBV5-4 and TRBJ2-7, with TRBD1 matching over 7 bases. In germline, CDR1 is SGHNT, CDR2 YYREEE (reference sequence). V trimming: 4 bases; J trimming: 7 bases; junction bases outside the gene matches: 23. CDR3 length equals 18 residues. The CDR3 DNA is TGTGCCAGCAGCCCGGAGAGTTCTTGGACAGGCCTCCTTCGGGAGCAGTACTTC. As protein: CASSPESSWTGLLREQYF. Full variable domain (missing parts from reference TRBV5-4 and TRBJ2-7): ETGVTQSPTHLIKTRGQQVTLRCSSQSGHNTVSWYQQALGQGPQFIFQYYREEENGRGNFPPRFSGLQFPNYSSELNVNALELDDSALYLCASSPESSWTGLLREQYFGPGTRLTVT.

CDR3 amino acids: CASSYKGDRAQGGYTF. In DNA, the CDR3 is TGCGCCAGCAGCTACAAAGGGGACAGGGCTCAGGGGGGCTACACCTTC. The chain combines TRBV5-1 with TRBJ1-2, with 9 positions matching TRBD1. The CDR3 consists of 16 residues. V gave up 3 bases and J gave up 8 bases; unmatched junction bases: 14. Germline V gives CDR1 SGHRS, CDR2 YFSETQ.

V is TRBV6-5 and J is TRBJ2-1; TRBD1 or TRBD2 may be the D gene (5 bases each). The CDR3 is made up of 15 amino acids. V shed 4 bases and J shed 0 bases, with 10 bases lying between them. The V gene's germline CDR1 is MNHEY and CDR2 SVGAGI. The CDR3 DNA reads TGTGCCAGCAGTTTCGGGACCAGCTCCTACAATGAGCAGTTCTTC. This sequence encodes CASSFGTSSYNEQFF.

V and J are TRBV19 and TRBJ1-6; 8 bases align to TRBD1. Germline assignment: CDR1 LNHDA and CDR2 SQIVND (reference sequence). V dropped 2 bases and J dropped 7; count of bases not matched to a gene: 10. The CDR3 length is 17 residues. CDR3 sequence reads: CASSISPRTGRNSPLHF. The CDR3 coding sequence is TGTGCCAGTAGTATATCCCCCCGGACAGGGCGAAATTCACCCCTCCACTTT. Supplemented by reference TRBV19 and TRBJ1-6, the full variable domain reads DGGITQSPKYLFRKEGQNVTLSCEQNLNHDAMYWYRQDPGQGLRLIYYSQIVNDFQKGDIAEGYSVSREKKESFPLTVTSAQKNPTAFYLCASSISPRTGRNSPLHFGNGTRLTVT.

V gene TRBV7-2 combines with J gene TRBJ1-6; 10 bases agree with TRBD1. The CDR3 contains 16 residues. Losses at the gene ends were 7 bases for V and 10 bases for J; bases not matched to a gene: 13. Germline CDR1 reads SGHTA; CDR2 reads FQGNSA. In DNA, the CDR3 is TGTGCCAGCAACAAGAGACAGGGGGCAACTCAGTCACCCCTCCACTTT. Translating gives CASNKRQGATQSPLHF.

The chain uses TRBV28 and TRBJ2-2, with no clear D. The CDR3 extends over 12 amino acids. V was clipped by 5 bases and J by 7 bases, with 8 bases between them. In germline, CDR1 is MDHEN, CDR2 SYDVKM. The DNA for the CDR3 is TGTGCCAGCAGTATATTGGGCGGGGAGCTGTTTTTT. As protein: CASSILGGELFF.

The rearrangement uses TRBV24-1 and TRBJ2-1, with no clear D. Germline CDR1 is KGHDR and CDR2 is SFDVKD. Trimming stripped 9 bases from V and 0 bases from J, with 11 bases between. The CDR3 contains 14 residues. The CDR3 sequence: CATQARSSYNEQFF. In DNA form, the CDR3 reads TGTGCCACCCAAGCGCGGAGCTCCTACAATGAGCAGTTCTTC.

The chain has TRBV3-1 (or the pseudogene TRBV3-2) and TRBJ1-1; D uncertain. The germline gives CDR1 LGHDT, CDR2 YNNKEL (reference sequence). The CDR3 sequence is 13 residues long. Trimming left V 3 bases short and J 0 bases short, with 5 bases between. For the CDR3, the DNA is TGTGCCAGCAGCCACCCAGTGAACACTGAAGCTTTCTTT. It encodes CASSHPVNTEAFF.

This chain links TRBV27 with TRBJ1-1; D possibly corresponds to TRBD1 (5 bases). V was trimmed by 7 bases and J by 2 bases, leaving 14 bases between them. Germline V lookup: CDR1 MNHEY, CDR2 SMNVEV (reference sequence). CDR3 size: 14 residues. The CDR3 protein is CASTPRGGNTEAFF. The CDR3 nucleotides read TGTGCCAGCACCCCCCGCGGGGGTAACACTGAAGCTTTCTTT.

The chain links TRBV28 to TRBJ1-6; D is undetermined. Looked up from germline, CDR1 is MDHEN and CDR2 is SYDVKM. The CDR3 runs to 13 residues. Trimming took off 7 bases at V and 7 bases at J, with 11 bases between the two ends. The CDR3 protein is CASTGAGNSPLHF. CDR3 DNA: TGTGCCAGCACTGGAGCTGGGAATTCACCCCTCCACTTT.

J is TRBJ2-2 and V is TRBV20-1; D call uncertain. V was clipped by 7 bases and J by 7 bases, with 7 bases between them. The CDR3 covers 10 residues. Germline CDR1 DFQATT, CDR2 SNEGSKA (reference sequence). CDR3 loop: CSVLYGELFF. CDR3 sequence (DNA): TGCAGTGTTCTCTACGGGGAGCTGTTTTTT.

The CDR3 DNA reads as TGTGCCAGCAGCGTAGACGGGGCGATAACCAATGAGCAGTTCTTC. Its translation: CASSVDGAITNEQFF. The chain joins TRBV9 to TRBJ2-1; D possibly matches TRBD1 or TRBD2 (5 bases each). This CDR3 region has 15 residues. V lost 0 bases and J lost 6, with 13 bases in between. The germline V gene encodes CDR1 SGDLS and CDR2 YYNGEE.